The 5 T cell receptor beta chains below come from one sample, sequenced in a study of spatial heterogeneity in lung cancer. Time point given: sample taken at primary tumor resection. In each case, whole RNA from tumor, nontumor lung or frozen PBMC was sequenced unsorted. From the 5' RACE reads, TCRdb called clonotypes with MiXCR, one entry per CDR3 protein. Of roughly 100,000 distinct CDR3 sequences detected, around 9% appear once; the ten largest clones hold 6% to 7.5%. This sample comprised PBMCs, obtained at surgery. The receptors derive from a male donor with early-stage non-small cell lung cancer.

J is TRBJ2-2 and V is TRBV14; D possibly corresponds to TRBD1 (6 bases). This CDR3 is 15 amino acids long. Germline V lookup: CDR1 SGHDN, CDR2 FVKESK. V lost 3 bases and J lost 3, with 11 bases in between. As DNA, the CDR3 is TGTGCCAGCAGCCAGGCCGGGACACACACCGGGGAGCTGTTTTTT. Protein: CASSQAGTHTGELFF.

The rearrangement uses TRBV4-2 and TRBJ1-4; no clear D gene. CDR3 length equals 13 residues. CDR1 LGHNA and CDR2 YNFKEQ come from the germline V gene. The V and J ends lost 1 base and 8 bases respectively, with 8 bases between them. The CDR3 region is CASSQGGWEKLFF. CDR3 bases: TGTGCCAGCAGCCAAGGAGGGTGGGAAAAACTGTTTTTT.

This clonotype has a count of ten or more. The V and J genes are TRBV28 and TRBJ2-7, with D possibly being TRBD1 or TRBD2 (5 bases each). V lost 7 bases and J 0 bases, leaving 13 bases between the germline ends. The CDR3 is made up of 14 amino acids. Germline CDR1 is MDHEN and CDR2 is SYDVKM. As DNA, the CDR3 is TGTGCCAGCACTGATACCGGGACCTCCTACGAGCAGTACTTC. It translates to CASTDTGTSYEQYF.

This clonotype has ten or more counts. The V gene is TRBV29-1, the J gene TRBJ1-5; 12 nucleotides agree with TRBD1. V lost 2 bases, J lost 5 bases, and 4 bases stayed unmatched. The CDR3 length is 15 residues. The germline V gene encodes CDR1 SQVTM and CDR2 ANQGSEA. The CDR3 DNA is TGCAGCGTTGAACCCGGGACAGGGGGCCATCAGCCCCAGCATTTT. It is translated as CSVEPGTGGHQPQHF.

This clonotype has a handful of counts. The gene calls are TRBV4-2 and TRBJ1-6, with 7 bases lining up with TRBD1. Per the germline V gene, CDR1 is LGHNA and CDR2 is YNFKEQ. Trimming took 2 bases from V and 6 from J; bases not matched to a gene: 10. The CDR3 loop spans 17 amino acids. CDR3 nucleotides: TGTGCCAGCAGCCAATCCGGGACAGCTGGCTTTAATTCACCCCTCCACTTT. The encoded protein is CASSQSGTAGFNSPLHF.